Reported below is one T cell receptor (beta chain). The length of the CDR3 is 16 residues. The sample is drawn from a study of blood T cell repertoires in COVID-19. The method was immunoSEQ multiplex PCR; TCRdb's version includes in-frame clones alone and lacks a portion of them. The repertoire has 65,000 or so clones, roughly 70% of them found once; the top ten carry 51%. The genes are TRBV21-1 and TRBJ2-7; TRBD2 reflects the table's D call only, with no check against the DNA. TRBV21-1 is termed a pseudogene. This sequence was found in an older woman who had been exposed to COVID-19. The sample comprised PBMCs or T cells enriched from blood (not recorded which). This chain's CDR3 is CASQRLAGGPPYEQYF. The CDR3 bases are TGTGCCAGCCAGCGTCTAGCGGGAGGGCCCCCCTACGAGCAGTACTTC.